In this sample, the clone carrying this TCR beta chain turned up a few times. The antigen is undetermined. Specified time point: newly diagnosed GD, antithyroid drugs for less than 3 months. PBMC-derived RNA was used for the TCR library. The CDR3 is 9 amino acids. From germline, CDR1 is MDHEN and CDR2 SYDVKM. Trimming shortened V by 11 bases and J by 9 bases, and 11 bases separated the two germline ends. According to the study, TCR beta libraries were built with iRepertoire HTBI primers and CDR3-region Arm-PCR. A single record per CDR3 protein comes from TCRdb applying MiXCR to the multiplex PCR reads. The sample contains about 450,000 distinct CDR3 sequences, roughly 15% of which appear only once. These data are taken from a study of regulatory T cells in long-lasting Graves disease. Study-wide background: Newly diagnosed Graves' patients had taken antithyroid drugs under 3 months.

Broader study findings: Tissue studied was limited to peripheral blood, excluding thyroid tissue.

These sequences were also reported in another study, on T cells in Graves' hyperthyroidism and ophthalmopathy. As that report states: The study left out patients who had uncontrolled infection, other autoimmune disease, pregnancy or lactation. Most clonotypes that expanded in the thyroid above 0.001 also showed up in blood.

The clonotype originates from a woman aged 25 to 39 with Graves disease. Sequencing was performed on peripheral blood mononuclear cells (PBMCs), taken at new diagnosis, from a patient treated with antithyroid drugs. The chain combines TRBV28 with TRBJ2-7; no definite D call. In DNA, the CDR3 is TGTGCCCTATTTGGGGTGCAGTACTTC. Protein sequence: CALFGVQYF.